Described below is a single T cell receptor (beta chain) sequence and its context. Only a few counts were recorded for this clonotype. Its antigen remains unidentified. No much larger clone exists at a distance of one base, and base qualities are not known. This specimen belongs to a study of blood T cells in healthy people across ages (dated by TCRdb to between 2014 and 2017). In terms of the full investigation: In model experiments, template switching captured about one uniquely barcoded TCR beta cDNA molecule for every two T cells. To track age-related changes in TCR beta repertoire diversity, the study relied on deep sequencing normalized with unique cDNA molecular identifiers. Donors were grouped into four age groups: young (average roughly 17 years), middle-aged (less than 40), aged (around 56) and long-lived (about 90). The study analyzed two additional independent replicas of 1 million unique cDNA reads from the same blood draw for two donors, one aged 18 to 30 and one aged 80 or older. Overall study outcomes, separate from this receptor: The long-lived group showed more naive CD4+ T cells, fewer expanded clones and increased TCR diversity than the aged group, suggesting age selection. There was a strong correlation between observed TCR beta diversity and the percentage of naive T cells measured by flow cytometry. As age increased, observed TCR beta diversity per million T cells dropped in a roughly linear way, and a significant reduction was already evident by age about 40. Estimates of total diversity based on one million sequenced T cells were regarded as lower bounds and as underestimates. Bulk unsorted PBMC profiling prevented conclusive comparison of naive and antigen-experienced compartments. Donor CMV infection status was unknown, potentially confounding age-related changes in expanded clonotypes.

The method was 5' RACE. Sequencer: Illumina HiSeq 2500. A second PCR of about 7 to 12 cycles was run with a J-beta primer mix and a sample-barcoded 5' primer. A template-switch 5' adaptor carrying 12 random nucleotides introduced a unique molecular identifier onto each TCR beta cDNA molecule. At least 3 million CDR3-containing paired-end reads were obtained from each sample. First-strand cDNA was synthesized from all RNA with the Mint cDNA synthesis kit, primed by a TRBC-specific oligonucleotide. After uracil-DNA glycosylase treatment, a first 18-cycle PCR used universal primers M1SS and BC2_uni_R on all cDNA. Per the source publication's procedure: Normalization of each sample was performed by random selection of 1 million high-quality reads, each carrying a distinct molecular identifier. Reads with shared molecular identifiers were discarded instead of being binned into consensus sequences. MiTCR, with a Q25 quality threshold and the strictest error-elimination algorithm, was used for CDR3 identification, clonotype clustering and error correction. A nonparametric unseen species model with Euler transformation was used to estimate lower-bound total TCR beta diversity. TCRdb passed the public sequencing reads through fastp at Q25 and MiXCR, retaining productive beta sequences. Rows merge per CDR3 protein into single entries with the most common DNA and genes. Here the V and J calls rest on TCRdb's processing, not on the authors' analysis. A total of approximately 580,000 distinct CDR3 sequences appear in this sample, approximately 25% of them only once. The top ten constitute under 9% of the sample.

The roughly 37 donors, aged about 6 to 95 years, were systemically healthy Caucasian individuals from Russia. Each donor gave approximately 9.3 milliliters of peripheral blood, collected into EDTA-treated Vacutainer tubes. Ficoll-Paque density-gradient centrifugation was used to isolate PBMCs, with at least 7 million per sample. Total RNA was extracted from PBMCs with Trizol reagent, with at least 5 micrograms obtained per sample. For every donor, an aliquot of PBMCs went through flow cytometry to measure the percentages of naive CD45RAhigh/CD27high T cells. Deletion took 7 bases off V and 0 bases off J, with a span of 8 bases between the germline ends. From the cysteine up to the phenylalanine, the CDR3 has a length of 13 residues. The entry retains the CDR3 DNA only, 39 bases that are in frame from base 1. As encoded in the germline V gene, CDR1 is MDHEN while CDR2 is SYDVKM. These same records also appear under a second study, on T cells of mothers and their children. From that second study: The donors were nine systemically healthy Caucasian individuals, made up of three mothers and their six children. cDNA synthesis used all of the extracted RNA, with 1.5 ug of RNA in each 15 ul reaction. In the second PCR, the M1S primer added sample barcodes and 2-4 random nucleotides. More than 8 million TCR beta CDR3 reads were obtained from each mother, and about 3 million reads were obtained from each child. TCR recombination output is similarly shaped by thymic selection in related and unrelated pairs, with a minor effect exerted by inherited differences. Normalized repertoire overlap in related mother-child pairs was always slightly higher than in unrelated mother-child pairs, but the difference was never significant. Persistent microchimeric T cell clones were not detected, at a sensitivity of about 100 clones per million clonotypes. In the study, deep NGS was used to compare the TCR beta repertoires of mothers and children, and features distinguishing related mother-child pairs from unrelated individuals were sought. The mean age was roughly 40 +/- 4 years for the mothers and about 12 +/- 4 years for the children. After adapter ligation with NEBNext reagents, the libraries were sequenced on Illumina HiSeq 2000 with 100+100 nt paired-end reads. To prevent cross-contamination, the mother and child libraries were prepared one month apart and sequenced in separate runs. For each donor, between about 450,000 and 2,300,000 distinct TCR beta clonotypes were identified. Naive TCR beta clonotypes were estimated from low-frequency clonotypes matched to each donor's FACS-determined naive share, without sorting.

Sequencing was done on a sample of blood. The sequence derives from a boy aged 5 to 17 in good health. Recombination connected TRBV28 to TRBJ2-3; confidence is insufficient to name the D gene. The CDR3 region reads CASKGGSTDTQYF. The DNA reads as follows: TGTGCCAGCAAGGGCGGAAGCACAGATACGCAGTATTTT.